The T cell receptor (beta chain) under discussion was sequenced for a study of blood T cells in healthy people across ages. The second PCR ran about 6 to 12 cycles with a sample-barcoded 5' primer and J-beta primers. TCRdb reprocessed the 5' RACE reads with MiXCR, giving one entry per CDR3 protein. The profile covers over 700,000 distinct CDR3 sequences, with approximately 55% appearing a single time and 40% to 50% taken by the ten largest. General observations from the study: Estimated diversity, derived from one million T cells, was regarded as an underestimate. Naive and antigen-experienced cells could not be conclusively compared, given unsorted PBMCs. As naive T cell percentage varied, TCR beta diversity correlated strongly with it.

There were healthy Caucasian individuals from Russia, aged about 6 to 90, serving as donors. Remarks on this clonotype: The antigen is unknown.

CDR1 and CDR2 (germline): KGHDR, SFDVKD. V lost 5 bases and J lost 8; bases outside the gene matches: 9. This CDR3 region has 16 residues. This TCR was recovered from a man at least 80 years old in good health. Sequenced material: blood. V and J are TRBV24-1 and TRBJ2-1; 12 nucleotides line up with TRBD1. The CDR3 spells CATSARDRGQNDEQFF. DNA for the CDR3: TGTGCCACCAGTGCCCGGGACAGGGGGCAAAACGATGAGCAGTTCTTC.